What follows is one TCR beta chain and its context. The sample comes from a study of cytomegalovirus exposure and HLA in healthy donors. Germline CDR1 reads SGHAT; CDR2 reads FQNNGV. After removal of 0 bases from V and 6 bases from J, the junction contained 10 bases not matched to a gene. The CDR3 spans 18 residues. PCR involved 60 Vbeta and 13 Jbeta primers. Profiling relied on immunoSEQ multiplex PCR, and the TCRdb table lists in-frame clones only, not all of them. This sample contains approximately 80,000 clones. The sequence was collected from a woman in her twenties or thirties in good health and CMV-seronegative. Material: PBMCs. The chain has TRBV11-2 and TRBJ2-1, with 11 bases identical to TRBD2. The CDR3 bases are TGTGCCAGCAGCTTAGATCCCCTAGCGGGGGGTGGGGTCAATGAGCAGTTCTTC. It specifies CASSLDPLAGGGVNEQFF.